This TCR beta chain was sequenced in a study of vaccination and CD4 T cells after COVID-19. Overall study: In the control cultures, a CEFX pool, an HIV-1 Nef pool, or no peptide was supplied.

Per germline, CDR1 MNHNS and CDR2 SASEGT. V lost 8 bases and J 6 bases, leaving 20 bases between the germline ends. The CDR3 has 15 amino acids. The Oncomine TCR Beta short-read assay was applied to DNA of cultured CD4+ T cells. TCRdb called the PCR reads again in MiXCR, with one record for every CDR3 protein. The sample contains some 20,000 distinct CDR3 sequences, under 30% of which appear only once. This clonotype was seen more than once but under ten times. Its antigen is still unknown. The sample's treatment: approximately nine-day PBMC culture with coronavirus spike peptide pools or control peptides (ViraFEST assay). Half-medium changes with fresh IL-2 medium occurred on days 3 and 7.

The chain couples TRBV6-1 to TRBJ1-5, with D possibly TRBD1 on 6 matching bases. The sample taken for sequencing was cultured CD4+ T cells from blood. The clonotype was recovered from a human donor with COVID-19. CDR3: CASVPDGGGSQPQHF. In DNA form, the CDR3 reads TGTGCCAGCGTTCCCGATGGGGGGGGCAGTCAGCCCCAGCATTTT.